This T cell receptor (beta chain) emerged from a study of CD4 T cells in relation to SARS-CoV-2 and coronaviruses. The unexposed donors gave CD4+ T cells in about 2011-2018, prior to COVID-19. Study outcomes and limitations: According to naive versus memory sequencing, detected responses are memory recall, not newly primed.

With 6 bases clipped from V and 7 bases from J, the junction kept 2 bases outside the gene matches. The CDR3 is made up of 13 amino acids. Per germline, CDR1 MRHNA and CDR2 SNTAGT. This clone was counted only a few times. Its antigen is undetermined. TCRdb keeps only in-frame clones here, not all; method: immunoSEQ multiplex PCR. The sample lists about 65,000 clones; about 87% were seen once. The specimen was memory CD4+ T cells from PBMCs. The clonotype was recovered from a human donor in good health. The chain combines TRBV6-4 with TRBJ2-1; 11 bases align to TRBD1. For the CDR3, the DNA is TGTGCCAGCAGCCGGGACAGGGGGAATGAGCAGTTCTTC. This gives the protein CASSRDRGNEQFF.